This passage covers 30 T cell receptor beta chains from one sample sequenced in a study of T cells in localized non-small cell lung cancer. The assay was immunoSEQ multiplex PCR, and TCRdb's table has in-frame clones only and misses some. The sample records about 9,600 clones, 90% being singletons. Sequences were derived from peripheral blood, sampled before any cancer treatment. Receptor source: a male donor aged 60 or over with stage III squamous cell lung carcinoma.

Only a few counts were recorded for this clone. The rearrangement links TRBV2 to TRBJ1-5; D unclear. Germline CDR1 SNHLY, CDR2 FYNNEI. The CDR3 has 13 amino acids. Trimming took off 5 bases at V and 5 bases at J, with 10 bases between the two ends. The CDR3 sequence is CASSIDEYQPQHF. Written as DNA, the CDR3 is TGTGCCAGCAGTATCGATGAGTATCAGCCCCAGCATTTT. The full variable domain, its missing parts supplied by reference TRBV2 and TRBJ1-5, is EPEVTQTPSHQVTQMGQEVILRCVPISNHLYFYWYRQILGQKVEFLVSFYNNEISEKSEIFDDQFSVERPDGSNFTLKIRSTKLEDSAMYFCASSIDEYQPQHFGDGTRLSIL.

J is TRBJ2-1 and V is TRBV5-1; perhaps D is TRBD1 or TRBD2 (7 bases each). V lost 4 bases and J 6 bases, leaving 14 bases between the germline ends. Germline V gene sequence: CDR1 SGHRS, CDR2 YFSETQ. The CDR3 totals 14 residues. CDR3 coding DNA: TGCGCCAGCAGCCAAGACAGGGAGGGCAATGAGCAGTTCTTC. Its translation is CASSQDREGNEQFF.

The chain links TRBV28 to TRBJ2-1; no firm D call. V lost 3 bases and J lost 8, with 17 bases in between. CDR1 is MDHEN and CDR2 is SYDVKM in the germline V gene. The CDR3 is 15 residues long. CDR3: CASSFNGPRPDEQFF. The CDR3 nucleotides read TGTGCCAGCAGTTTTAACGGGCCCAGACCGGATGAGCAGTTCTTC.

The chain couples TRBV6-4 to TRBJ1-1, with no clear D. This CDR3 comprises 13 residues. Germline V gene sequence: CDR1 MRHNA, CDR2 SNTAGT. V lost 2 bases and J 5 bases, leaving 9 bases between the germline ends. Here the CDR3 DNA reads TGTGCCAGCAGTGACAACATTGGGACTGAAGCTTTCTTT. It yields the protein CASSDNIGTEAFF.

The V and J genes are TRBV7-3 and TRBJ1-1; D is unresolved. Trimming took off 4 bases at V and 0 bases at J, with 6 bases between the two ends. The CDR3 extends over 13 amino acids. The V gene's germline CDR1 is SGHTA and CDR2 FQGTGA. This CDR3 reads CASSSRLNTEAFF. DNA of the CDR3: TGTGCCAGCAGCTCCAGACTGAACACTGAAGCTTTCTTT. The variable domain in full, with the rest retrieved from reference TRBV7-3 and TRBJ1-1, is GAGVSQTPSNKVTEKGKYVELRCDPISGHTALYWYRQSLGQGPEFLIYFQGTGAADDSGLPNDRFFAVRPEGSVSTLKIQRTERGDSAVYLCASSSRLNTEAFFGQGTRLTVV.

The chain couples TRBV5-1 to TRBJ2-3, with a tentative D call TRBD1 (6 bases). This CDR3 is built from 15 residues. The V end was cut by 3 bases, the J end by 2 bases, with 13 bases between. Germline assignment: CDR1 SGHRS and CDR2 YFSETQ. CDR3 in amino acids: CASSWNRALTDTQYF. In DNA form, the CDR3 reads TGCGCCAGCAGCTGGAACAGGGCCCTCACAGATACGCAGTATTTT. The full variable domain, with the rest looked up from reference TRBV5-1 and TRBJ2-3, is KAGVTQTPRYLIKTRGQQVTLSCSPISGHRSVSWYQQTPGQGLQFLFEYFSETQRNKGNFPGRFSGRQFSNSRSEMNVSTLELGDSALYLCASSWNRALTDTQYFGPGTRLTVL.

The chain couples TRBV2 to TRBJ1-3; D unclear. The CDR3 sequence is 11 residues long. Looked up from germline, CDR1 is SNHLY and CDR2 is FYNNEI. Trimming cost V 1 base and J 7 bases, with 2 bases left between them. CDR3 in DNA: TGTGCCAGCAGTGAAGGGAACACCATATATTTT. This translates into CASSEGNTIYF.

The chain recombines TRBV18 with TRBJ2-5, with D unresolved. Trimming removed 1 base at V and 2 bases at J, with 5 bases between. The germline V gene encodes CDR1 KGHSH and CDR2 LQKENI. CDR3 length: 13 residues. The CDR3: CASSPREQETQYF. The CDR3 DNA follows: TGTGCCAGCTCACCACGGGAACAAGAGACCCAGTACTTC.

The chain recombines TRBV13 with TRBJ1-1; TRBD1 might be the D (5 bases). Germline V gives CDR1 PRHDT, CDR2 FYEKMQ (reference sequence). This CDR3 contains 14 residues. Deletions cut 6 bases from V and 1 base from J, with 12 bases between. CDR3: CASSPTGWNTEAFF. As DNA, the CDR3 is TGTGCCAGCAGTCCCACAGGTTGGAACACTGAAGCTTTCTTT. Drawing the rest from reference TRBV13 and TRBJ1-1, the complete variable domain is AAGVIQSPRHLIKEKRETATLKCYPIPRHDTVYWYQQGPGQDPQFLISFYEKMQSDKGSIPDRFSAQQFSDYHSELNMSSLELGDSALYFCASSPTGWNTEAFFGQGTRLTVV.

This clone appeared once. The rearrangement joins TRBV7-6 to TRBJ1-4, with D possibly matching TRBD1 (6 bases). The length of the CDR3 is 16 residues. V shed 4 bases and J shed 8 bases, with 20 bases lying between them. Germline lookup yields CDR1 SGHVS and CDR2 FNYEAQ. The CDR3 sequence is CASSSRGGSSSEKLFF. The CDR3 DNA reads as TGTGCCAGCAGCTCGAGGGGGGGGAGCTCTTCGGAAAAACTGTTTTTT.

The chain links TRBV11-1 to TRBJ2-2; TRBD1 matches 10 bases. Germline-derived CDR1 and CDR2 are SGHAT and FQDESV (reference sequence). V was clipped by 5 bases and J by 0 bases; unmatched bases: 12. This CDR3 comprises 19 residues. CDR3 residues: CASSAGTGVSLPNTGELFF. The DNA for the CDR3 is TGTGCCAGCAGCGCCGGGACAGGGGTCTCCCTCCCGAACACCGGGGAGCTGTTTTTT.

This sequence joins TRBV28 and TRBJ1-5; weak D call: TRBD1 (5 bases). The V end lost 1 base, the J end lost 2 bases, and 9 bases lay between the germline ends. This CDR3 spans 15 amino acids. Germline loops: CDR1 MDHEN, CDR2 SYDVKM. The CDR3: CASSLSGHGNQPQHF. CDR3 DNA sequence: TGTGCCAGCAGTTTATCCGGACATGGCAATCAGCCCCAGCATTTT.

This clone has only one observation. The chain combines TRBV5-4 with TRBJ2-5; no firm D call. V was shortened by 4 bases and J by 0 bases, with 10 bases between the two germline ends. The CDR3 is made up of 14 amino acids. Germline CDR1 reads SGHNT; CDR2 reads YYREEE (reference sequence). CDR3 nucleotides: TGTGCCAGCAGCGGAACAGCAAACCAAGAGACCCAGTACTTC. Translation gives CASSGTANQETQYF.

This clone showed up just once. The germline gene is not matched at one end of the junction; a read error may be the cause. The chain has TRBV6-6 and TRBJ2-5; TRBD2 matches 10 bases. The CDR3 is 16 residues long. Germline V gene data show CDR1 as MNHNY and CDR2 as SVGAGI (reference sequence). This CDR3 is CANSYLPSGGQETQYF. CDR3 nucleotides: TGTGCCAACAGTTATCTGCCTAGCGGGGGTCAAGAGACCCAGTACTTC.

The chain couples TRBV10-3 to TRBJ1-1; no clear D gene. Germline V gene sequence: CDR1 ENHRY, CDR2 SYGVKD. Trimming left V 8 bases short and J 6 bases short, with 22 bases between. CDR3 length equals 15 residues. Here the CDR3 DNA reads TGTGCCATCCCCACTCAGCTCTGGGGAGGCGCTGAAGCTTTCTTT. The encoded protein is CAIPTQLWGGAEAFF.

This sequence joins TRBV6-1 and TRBJ1-2; the match to TRBD1 covers 7 bases. CDR1 and CDR2 (germline): MNHNS, SASEGT. V shed 6 bases, J shed 2 bases, and the junction held 6 bases outside the gene matches. The CDR3 covers 14 residues. The CDR3 is CASSTRDRNYGYTF. Here the CDR3 DNA reads TGTGCCAGCAGCACCCGGGACAGAAACTATGGCTACACCTTC.

V is TRBV7-9 and J is TRBJ2-5, with 8 bases fitting TRBD1. The V gene end was trimmed by 2 bases and the J gene end by 5 bases; junction bases not matched to a gene: 10. This CDR3 has 16 amino acids. From germline, CDR1 is SEHNR and CDR2 FQNEAQ (reference sequence). The CDR3 is CASSLPGQGGSETQYF. The CDR3, as DNA: TGTGCCAGCAGCTTACCAGGACAGGGAGGTTCGGAGACCCAGTACTTC.

J is TRBJ2-1 and V is TRBV5-6; D remains unclear. From germline, CDR1 is SGHDT and CDR2 YYEEEE. CDR3 length equals 14 residues. The germline V and J ends were trimmed by 0 bases and 7 bases, with 11 bases remaining between them. The CDR3 bases are TGTGCCAGCAGCTTGGTTGACGTTCGGAATGAGCAGTTCTTC. Encoded protein: CASSLVDVRNEQFF.

The CDR3 loop is CASRDREDSYEQYF. In DNA form, the CDR3 reads TGTGCCAGCAGGGACAGGGAAGATTCCTACGAGCAGTACTTC. This chain links TRBV6-1 with TRBJ2-7; 8 nucleotides agree with TRBD1. This CDR3 is 14 amino acids long. V lost 6 bases, J lost 1 base, and 5 bases stayed unmatched. Germline loops: CDR1 MNHNS, CDR2 SASEGT.

The rearrangement uses TRBV5-1 and TRBJ1-1; no clear D. Germline lookup yields CDR1 SGHRS and CDR2 YFSETQ. The V gene lost 1 base and the J gene lost 5 bases, with 6 bases spanning the gap. There are 12 residues in the CDR3. This CDR3 is CASSLTGTEAFF. CDR3 nucleotide sequence: TGCGCCAGCAGCTTGACGGGAACTGAAGCTTTCTTT.

J is TRBJ2-2 and V is TRBV9; the D is unclear. V lost 0 bases and J lost 4, with 16 bases in between. CDR1 and CDR2 from the germline V gene are SGDLS and YYNGEE. CDR3 length: 17 residues. The CDR3 here is CASSVEVPGTSTGELFF. The CDR3 region has the DNA TGTGCCAGCAGCGTAGAGGTGCCGGGTACGAGCACCGGGGAGCTGTTTTTT.

The V and J genes are TRBV1 and TRBJ2-7; TRBD2 was called by the table and not checked on the DNA. TRBV1 is a known pseudogene. The CDR3 has 16 amino acids. The CDR3 region is CTSSPNTSGETYEQYF. DNA for the CDR3: TGCACCAGCAGCCCAAATACTAGCGGGGAAACCTACGAGCAGTACTTC.

The chain carries TRBV7-6 and TRBJ1-4; possible D gene TRBD1, 6 bases. This CDR3 spans 15 amino acids. Germline V lookup: CDR1 SGHVS, CDR2 FNYEAQ. V lost 5 bases to trimming and J lost 2 bases, with 12 bases between them. The CDR3 bases are TGTGCCAGCAGCATTACAGGGAGGACTAATGAAAAACTGTTTTTT. Translation gives CASSITGRTNEKLFF. The whole variable domain, filled in from reference TRBV7-6 and TRBJ1-4, reads GAGVSQSPRYKVTKRGQDVALRCDPISGHVSLYWYRQALGQGPEFLTYFNYEAQQDKSGLPNDRFSAERPEGSISTLTIQRTEQRDSAMYRCASSITGRTNEKLFFGSGTQLSVL.

The chain combines TRBV18 with TRBJ2-6; a possible D gene is TRBD1 (6 bases). This CDR3 spans 18 amino acids. V was clipped by 3 bases and J by 0 bases, with 15 bases between them. Germline CDR1 and CDR2: KGHSH and LQKENI. The CDR3 DNA reads TGTGCCAGCTCACCCCAAGGGGGACCGGTCTCTGGGGCCAACGTCCTGACTTTC. It translates to CASSPQGGPVSGANVLTF. Variable domain in full (rest from reference TRBV18 and TRBJ2-6): NAGVMQNPRHLVRRRGQEARLRCSPMKGHSHVYWYRQLPEEGLKFMVYLQKENIIDESGMPKERFSAEFPKEGPSILRIQQVVRGDSAAYFCASSPQGGPVSGANVLTFGAGSRLTVL.

This clone appeared once. The rearrangement uses TRBV4-1 and TRBJ1-2; D gene uncertain. The V gene lost 0 bases and the J gene lost 3 bases, with 20 bases spanning the gap. The CDR3 is 18 amino acids. The V gene's germline CDR1 is MGHRA and CDR2 YSYEKL. CDR3 region: CASSQDLARTVTHYGYTF. In DNA, the CDR3 is TGCGCCAGCAGCCAAGATCTCGCCAGGACGGTCACCCACTATGGCTACACCTTC.

The chain is built from TRBV7-8 and TRBJ2-2; D might be TRBD1 (5 bases). Looked up from germline, CDR1 is SGHVS and CDR2 is FQNEAQ. Trimming cost V 3 bases and J 5 bases, with 13 bases left between them. The CDR3 spans 15 residues. The CDR3 reads CASSFRRVETGELFF. CDR3 nucleotide sequence: TGTGCCAGCAGCTTTCGCAGGGTTGAGACCGGGGAGCTGTTTTTT.

This clone was observed a handful of times. The chain recombines TRBV9 with TRBJ2-1, with a tentative D call TRBD2 (5 bases). There are 14 residues in the CDR3. Trimming pared 4 bases from V and 4 bases from J, leaving 12 bases between. CDR1 and CDR2 from the germline V gene are SGDLS and YYNGEE. The CDR3 reads CASSTWETYNEQFF. The DNA for the CDR3 is TGTGCCAGCAGCACCTGGGAGACGTACAATGAGCAGTTCTTC.

The J gene is TRBJ2-2, the V gene TRBV9; 8 nucleotides match TRBD2. The ends lost 0 bases at V and 0 bases at J; junction bases unmatched: 1. The CDR3 totals 16 residues. Germline lookup yields CDR1 SGDLS and CDR2 YYNGEE. CDR3: CASSVAGGTNTGELFF. The CDR3 coding sequence is TGTGCCAGCAGCGTAGCGGGGGGGACGAACACCGGGGAGCTGTTTTTT.

V gene TRBV6-6 combines with J gene TRBJ1-5; TRBD1 might be the D (6 bases). Trimming pared 2 bases from V and 5 bases from J, leaving 13 bases between. This CDR3 has 15 residues. Germline CDR1 and CDR2: MNHNY and SVGAGI (reference sequence). The DNA of the CDR3 is TGTGCCAGCAGTTACAGCCAGGGGAATCATCAGCCCCAGCATTTT. Its protein is CASSYSQGNHQPQHF.

The chain couples TRBV15 to TRBJ2-5, with D perhaps matching TRBD2 (6 bases). This CDR3 is built from 17 residues. Trimming removed 1 base from V and 2 bases from J, with 17 bases in between. Germline V gene lookup returns CDR1 LNHNV and CDR2 YYDKDF (reference sequence). The CDR3 DNA is TGTGCCACCAGCAGAGGAGGTGCTAGCGAGGCACAAGAGACCCAGTACTTC. This encodes CATSRGGASEAQETQYF.